What follows are 24 T cell receptor beta chains derived from one specimen sequenced in a study of beta chain features in type 1 diabetes. Findings of the study overall: Shortening of TCRB CDR3s, moderate but significant, appeared in all four CD4+ subsets of Type 1 diabetes patients.

No antigen is known for these receptors. As every portion of the isolated RNA was reverse transcribed, the sequencing read expressed TCRB transcripts. Produced via immunoSEQ multiplex PCR; TCRdb's table is partial and in-frame only. The sample has 500,000 to 850,000 clones; more than 12% are singletons. Material: naive CD4+ T cells from blood. Receptors were obtained from a man aged 18 to 29 with type 1 diabetes.

The chain joins TRBV18 to TRBJ2-7; 11 bases line up with TRBD2. Germline V gene lookup returns CDR1 KGHSH and CDR2 LQKENI. Trimming at V came to 6 bases and at J to 1 base, leaving 5 bases not matched to a gene. This CDR3 region has 15 residues. The CDR3: CASSPRLAGSYEQYF. In DNA form, the CDR3 reads TGTGCCAGCTCCCCGAGACTAGCGGGATCCTACGAGCAGTACTTC.

This clone was seen a few times. The V call is TRBV6-6, the J call TRBJ1-2, with D unresolved. CDR1 MNHNY and CDR2 SVGAGI come from the germline V gene (reference sequence). The CDR3 is 13 amino acids. V was shortened by 4 bases and J by 5 bases, with 11 bases between the two germline ends. CDR3 in amino acids: CASSSPEAYGYTF. The CDR3 DNA sequence: TGTGCCAGCAGTTCCCCGGAGGCATATGGCTACACCTTC.

The chain employs TRBV19 and TRBJ2-2; 8 positions agree with TRBD2. Germline values: CDR1 LNHDA, CDR2 SQIVND (reference sequence). This CDR3 is 16 amino acids long. The ends lost 5 bases at V and 5 bases at J; junction bases unmatched: 10. DNA for the CDR3: TGTGCCAGTAGTTCGCGAGCGGGGGATCAAACCGGGGAGCTGTTTTTT. Encoded protein: CASSSRAGDQTGELFF.

J is TRBJ2-7 and V is TRBV9; the D gene is possibly TRBD1 (5 bases). The CDR3 extends over 14 amino acids. Germline loops: CDR1 SGDLS, CDR2 YYNGEE. V was shortened by 0 bases and J by 3 bases, with 10 bases between the two germline ends. The DNA for the CDR3 is TGTGCCAGCAGCGTAGAACCCAGGGACTACGAGCAGTACTTC. It yields the protein CASSVEPRDYEQYF.

V usage is TRBV6-6 and J usage is TRBJ2-7; a possible D gene is TRBD2 (7 bases). Germline CDR1 reads MNHNY; CDR2 reads SVGAGI (reference sequence). The V and J ends lost 1 base and 4 bases respectively, with 14 bases between them. The CDR3 has 15 residues. The CDR3 sequence is CASSYLRGREYEQYF. The CDR3 DNA reads TGTGCCAGCAGTTACTTGCGGGGGCGGGAGTACGAGCAGTACTTC.

This clone has more than one count but fewer than ten. As DNA, the CDR3 is TGCGCCAGCAGCTTGCAATTAGAGGGTTCACCCCTCCACTTT. It is translated as CASSLQLEGSPLHF. The V gene is TRBV5-1, the J gene TRBJ1-6; D gene uncertain. The germline gives CDR1 SGHRS, CDR2 YFSETQ. The V end was cut by 1 base, the J end by 9 bases, with 11 bases between. This CDR3 comprises 14 residues.

V usage is TRBV5-1 and J usage is TRBJ2-7; no clear D gene. CDR1 and CDR2 (germline): SGHRS, YFSETQ. CDR3 length equals 17 residues. V was shortened by 0 bases and J by 0 bases, with 16 bases between the two germline ends. CDR3 DNA sequence: TGCGCCAGCAGCTTGGATCAGGCGCGGCTGAGCTCCTACGAGCAGTACTTC. It specifies CASSLDQARLSSYEQYF.

This clone turned up a few times. The chain's CDR3 is CASKDTAVMAAFF. As DNA, the CDR3 is TGTGCCAGCAAGGATACAGCGGTGATGGCAGCTTTCTTT. V gene TRBV6-6 combines with J gene TRBJ1-1; D not resolved. In germline, CDR1 is MNHNY, CDR2 SVGAGI (reference sequence). V was pared by 7 bases and J by 10 bases, with 19 bases between. The CDR3 runs to 13 residues.

This clone has a handful of counts. J is TRBJ2-3 and V is TRBV7-9; D is perhaps TRBD1 (6 bases). This CDR3 is built from 13 residues. Germline V gives CDR1 SEHNR, CDR2 FQNEAQ (reference sequence). V lost 3 bases to trimming and J lost 5 bases, with 9 bases between them. For the CDR3, the DNA is TGTGCCAGCAGCTTTTTACAGGGAGATACGCAGTATTTT. Its protein product is CASSFLQGDTQYF.

This clone was seen only a few times. This rearrangement joins TRBV10-3 to TRBJ2-6, with 8 bases aligning to TRBD2. This CDR3 has 17 amino acids. Looked up from germline, CDR1 is ENHRY and CDR2 is SYGVKD. J was trimmed by 0 bases and V by 10 bases; bases with no gene match: 11. The CDR3 DNA reads TGTGCCACCCAAGCGGGGGAAATCTCCTCTGGGGCCAACGTCCTGACTTTC. Translated: CATQAGEISSGANVLTF.

The chain links TRBV9 to TRBJ2-7; the D is unclear. Trimming took 0 bases from V and 2 from J, leaving 12 bases between them. This CDR3 region has 15 residues. Germline lookup yields CDR1 SGDLS and CDR2 YYNGEE. The CDR3 here is CASSVAPGGPYEQYF. CDR3 sequence (DNA): TGTGCCAGCAGCGTAGCACCGGGTGGTCCCTACGAGCAGTACTTC.

J is TRBJ2-3 and V is TRBV5-8; D gene uncertain. From germline, CDR1 is SGHTS and CDR2 YDEGEE. This CDR3 region has 16 residues. The germline V and J ends were trimmed by 2 bases and 0 bases, with 13 bases remaining between them. The CDR3 DNA sequence: TGTGCCAGCAGCTTCGGCAGGCACACTAGCACAGATACGCAGTATTTT. It codes for CASSFGRHTSTDTQYF.

This clone was observed a handful of times. The V gene is TRBV27, the J gene TRBJ2-1; D call uncertain. Germline CDR1 is MNHEY and CDR2 is SMNVEV (reference sequence). This CDR3 has 15 amino acids. Trimming pared 2 bases from V and 0 bases from J, leaving 8 bases between. The CDR3 nucleotides read TGTGCCAGCAGTTTAGCAATGAGCTCCTACAATGAGCAGTTCTTC. As protein: CASSLAMSSYNEQFF.

This clone has a handful of counts. The J gene is TRBJ2-5, the V gene TRBV6-1; TRBD2 matches at 7 bases. V lost 6 bases and J lost 5; bases outside the gene matches: 9. This CDR3 has 14 amino acids. Germline values: CDR1 MNHNS, CDR2 SASEGT. CDR3 sequence: CASRFWTSSETQYF. As DNA, the CDR3 is TGTGCCAGCAGATTTTGGACTAGTTCGGAGACCCAGTACTTC.

J is TRBJ2-1 and V is TRBV11-2; D is possibly TRBD1 (5 bases). The ends were cut back, 5 bases at V and 8 bases at J, with 13 bases in the middle. This CDR3 is built from 13 residues. Germline loops: CDR1 SGHAT, CDR2 FQNNGV. The CDR3 region has the DNA TGTGCCAGCAGCGGGGCCGATGGGGATGAGCAGTTCTTC. Protein sequence: CASSGADGDEQFF.

The V and J genes are TRBV19 and TRBJ2-7; 11 bases map to TRBD2. Per germline, CDR1 LNHDA and CDR2 SQIVND (reference sequence). V lost 4 bases and J lost 5; bases outside the gene matches: 10. The CDR3 is made up of 16 amino acids. CDR3 sequence: CASSTQLAGAIHEQYF. The CDR3 DNA follows: TGTGCCAGTAGTACTCAACTAGCGGGAGCAATCCACGAGCAGTACTTC.

This clone was seen only a few times. This chain connects TRBV7-9 to TRBJ2-3, with D perhaps matching TRBD2 (5 bases). V was cut by 3 bases and J by 1 base, with 14 bases left in between. Germline CDR1 SEHNR, CDR2 FQNEAQ (reference sequence). The CDR3 spans 16 residues. In DNA, the CDR3 is TGTGCCAGCAGCTTCACTCGGGGATCCGGCACAGATACGCAGTATTTT. Residues: CASSFTRGSGTDTQYF.

This chain joins TRBV30 and TRBJ1-5; no firm D call. Trimming removed 2 bases at V and 4 bases at J, with 12 bases between. CDR1 is GTSNPN, CDR2 SVGIG, per germline (reference sequence). The CDR3 has 14 residues. The CDR3 DNA follows: TGTGCCTGGAGTAGAAGCCTTTCTAATCAGCCCCAGCATTTT. Encoded protein: CAWSRSLSNQPQHF.

This clone was seen a few times. The chain uses TRBV7-2 and TRBJ1-1, with a possible D match to TRBD1 (5 bases). The CDR3 has 16 amino acids. Germline V gene sequence: CDR1 SGHTA, CDR2 FQGNSA. The V and J ends lost 5 bases and 6 bases respectively, with 22 bases between them. The CDR3 region is CASSRQTGTSVPEAFF. Written as DNA, the CDR3 is TGTGCCAGCAGCCGGCAAACCGGGACCTCCGTCCCTGAAGCTTTCTTT. Full variable domain (remainder filled in from reference TRBV7-2 and TRBJ1-1): GAGVSQSPSNKVTEKGKDVELRCDPISGHTALYWYRQSLGQGLEFLIYFQGNSAPDKSGLPSDRFSAERTGGSVSTLTIQRTQQEDSAVYLCASSRQTGTSVPEAFFGQGTRLTVV.

This clone turned up a few times. This CDR3 is also generated by other DNA sequences in the sample. This chain joins TRBV28 and TRBJ1-2; D unclear. The CDR3 contains 12 residues. Germline CDR1 reads MDHEN; CDR2 reads SYDVKM. Trimming removed 3 bases from V and 3 bases from J, with 5 bases in between. CDR3 DNA: TGTGCCAGCAGTTTGCGGGACTATGGCTACACCTTC. Its protein product is CASSLRDYGYTF.

This chain connects TRBV30 to TRBJ2-6; no reliable D call. V lost 1 base and J lost 0, with 4 bases in between. This CDR3 comprises 14 residues. Germline CDR1 reads GTSNPN; CDR2 reads SVGIG (reference sequence). Written as DNA, the CDR3 is TGTGCCTGGAGTGAGGGCTCTGGGGCCAACGTCCTGACTTTC. Translating gives CAWSEGSGANVLTF.

The sample holds a few counts of this clone. V is TRBV29-1 and J is TRBJ1-4; D ambiguous. Trimming pared 4 bases from V and 7 bases from J, leaving 10 bases between. This CDR3 spans 12 amino acids. Looked up from germline, CDR1 is SQVTM and CDR2 is ANQGSEA. Here the CDR3 DNA reads TGCAGCGTTGTAGACAAAACTGAAAAACTGTTTTTT. It yields the protein CSVVDKTEKLFF.

V is TRBV29-1 and J is TRBJ1-5, with 7 bases matching TRBD1. Germline trimming cut 5 bases from V and 1 base from J; bases unmatched to any gene: 5. Germline V gives CDR1 SQVTM, CDR2 ANQGSEA. CDR3 length: 14 residues. The CDR3: CSVRQGLSNQPQHF. In DNA form, the CDR3 reads TGCAGCGTTCGACAGGGTCTAAGCAATCAGCCCCAGCATTTT.

This clone was observed a handful of times. V and J are TRBV7-2 and TRBJ2-5; D not certain. From germline, CDR1 is SGHTA and CDR2 FQGNSA. Trimming pared 2 bases from V and 2 bases from J, leaving 9 bases between. This CDR3 has 14 amino acids. CDR3 bases: TGTGCCAGCAGCTTATCGGGCGGACAAGAGACCCAGTACTTC. This sequence encodes CASSLSGGQETQYF.